This passage covers 15 T cell receptor beta chains from one sample sequenced in a study of cytomegalovirus exposure and HLA in healthy donors. The PCR ran on 60 Vbeta and 13 Jbeta primers. The repertoire was sequenced with immunoSEQ multiplex PCR; TCRdb's copy has only in-frame clones and lacks some. The sample contains 120,000 to 150,000 clones, around a tenth of which appear only once. Sequencing was done on a sample of PBMCs. The receptors were gathered from a male donor in good health and CMV-seronegative.

V gene TRBV14 combines with J gene TRBJ2-7; TRBD1 is a possible D gene (6 bases). V gave up 0 bases and J gave up 2 bases, with 20 bases separating them. CDR3 length: 18 residues. In germline, CDR1 is SGHDN, CDR2 FVKESK. The CDR3 reads CASSQDFVYRGGPYEQYF. CDR3 nucleotides: TGTGCCAGCAGCCAAGACTTCGTTTATCGAGGGGGTCCCTACGAGCAGTACTTC.

The chain carries TRBV4-2 and TRBJ2-1; TRBD2 matches at 11 bases. Per germline, CDR1 LGHNA and CDR2 YNFKEQ. CDR3 length: 15 amino acids. V lost 4 bases, J lost 4 bases, and 3 bases stayed unmatched. The CDR3 DNA follows: TGTGCCAGCAGCCTCACTAGCGGGGGTTACAATGAGCAGTTCTTC. Translated: CASSLTSGGYNEQFF.

The V call is TRBV5-6, the J call TRBJ2-5, with a weak D call TRBD1 (5 bases). The DNA end favors TRBJ2-7, so the J call may be wrong. Germline loops: CDR1 SGHDT, CDR2 YYEEEE. The CDR3 loop spans 14 amino acids. In DNA form, the CDR3 reads TGTGCCAGCAGCTTTGGGCAGGGATACTACGAGCAGTACTTC. This sequence encodes CASSFGQGYYEQYF.

This clone was counted between two and nine times. J is TRBJ1-5 and V is TRBV19; 11 nucleotides align to TRBD1. CDR1 and CDR2 from the germline V gene are LNHDA and SQIVND (reference sequence). This CDR3 has 16 amino acids. V dropped 10 bases and J dropped 4; count of bases not matched to a gene: 12. The CDR3 is CATRDRGIVGNQPQHF. CDR3 DNA sequence: TGTGCCACTAGGGACAGGGGGATTGTTGGGAATCAGCCCCAGCATTTT.

This clone appeared a few times. V gene TRBV7-8 combines with J gene TRBJ2-7; perhaps TRBD2 as D (6 bases). CDR1 is SGHVS, CDR2 FQNEAQ, per germline. V was cut by 5 bases and J by 5 bases, with 25 bases left in between. There are 17 residues in the CDR3. The CDR3 bases are TGTGCCAGCAGCCCAACGTGGACTACCGCCTCCTATAACGAGCAGTACTTC. It is translated as CASSPTWTTASYNEQYF.

This chain connects TRBV7-3 to TRBJ2-3; weak D call: TRBD1 (5 bases). V lost 2 bases, J lost 5 bases, and 17 bases lay in between. The CDR3 is 16 amino acids. Looked up from germline, CDR1 is SGHTA and CDR2 is FQGTGA. Written as DNA, the CDR3 is TGTGCCAGCAGCTTAGGGCAGGGATTAGGTGAAGATACGCAGTATTTT. Translated: CASSLGQGLGEDTQYF.

The chain combines TRBV5-1 with TRBJ2-3; 8 bases map to TRBD2. V lost 1 base to trimming and J lost 2 bases; unmatched junction nucleotides: 3. CDR1 and CDR2 (germline): SGHRS, YFSETQ. This CDR3 is 15 amino acids long. The CDR3 loop is CASSLSGGDTDTQYF. Written as DNA, the CDR3 is TGCGCCAGCAGCTTGTCCGGGGGGGACACAGATACGCAGTATTTT.

The V gene is TRBV28, the J gene TRBJ1-1; D perhaps matches TRBD1 (5 bases). The CDR3 sequence is 14 residues long. V was shortened by 5 bases and J by 3 bases, with 13 bases between the two germline ends. The germline V gene has CDR1 MDHEN and CDR2 SYDVKM. CDR3 loop: CASSPGFADTEAFF. CDR3 nucleotide sequence: TGTGCCAGCAGTCCAGGGTTCGCGGACACTGAAGCTTTCTTT.

This clone has a handful of counts. The chain employs TRBV29-1 and TRBJ1-2, with 9 bases aligning to TRBD1. The V gene's germline CDR1 is SQVTM and CDR2 ANQGSEA. J lost 2 bases, V lost 4 bases, and 8 bases had no gene match. The CDR3 runs to 15 residues. The CDR3 loop is CSVAGQGQSNYGYTF. CDR3 nucleotide sequence: TGCAGCGTTGCTGGACAGGGGCAATCCAACTATGGCTACACCTTC. The full variable domain, completed using reference TRBV29-1 and TRBJ1-2, is SAVISQKPSRDICQRGTSLTIQCQVDSQVTMMFWYRQQPGQSLTLIATANQGSEATYESGFVIDKFPISRPNLTFSTLTVSNMSPEDSSIYLCSVAGQGQSNYGYTFGSGTRLTVV.

The V gene is TRBV5-1, the J gene TRBJ1-5; 8 bases are a match to TRBD1. The CDR3 extends over 16 amino acids. The germline gives CDR1 SGHRS, CDR2 YFSETQ. V dropped 0 bases and J dropped 9; count of bases not matched to a gene: 11. The CDR3 bases are TGCGCCAGCAGCTTGGCCCGGTCTAGGGACAGGATGCCCCAGCATTTT. This sequence encodes CASSLARSRDRMPQHF.

This clone was counted a few times. The V gene is TRBV29-1, the J gene TRBJ2-2; 9 bases map to TRBD1. J lost 6 bases, V lost 5 bases, and 7 bases had no gene match. CDR3 size: 14 residues. From germline, CDR1 is SQVTM and CDR2 ANQGSEA. The chain's CDR3 is CSVRSGTGSGELFF. CDR3 DNA: TGCAGCGTTAGATCCGGGACAGGGTCCGGGGAGCTGTTTTTT.

This clone was counted only a few times. The rearrangement joins TRBV30 to TRBJ2-3; D not certain. CDR3 length: 12 amino acids. V lost 5 bases, J lost 3 bases, and 9 bases lay in between. Germline V gene data show CDR1 as GTSNPN and CDR2 as SVGIG (reference sequence). As DNA, the CDR3 is TGTGCCTGGTCAACGGTGACAGATACGCAGTATTTT. Translation: CAWSTVTDTQYF.

The chain combines TRBV4-2 with TRBJ2-5, with D hard to call. Looked up from germline, CDR1 is LGHNA and CDR2 is YNFKEQ. This CDR3 has 16 amino acids. The V and J ends lost 0 bases and 4 bases respectively, with 15 bases between them. The CDR3 reads CASSQEAQVPGETQYF. The DNA for the CDR3 is TGTGCCAGCAGCCAAGAGGCTCAAGTACCGGGAGAGACCCAGTACTTC.

The rearrangement uses TRBV10-3 and TRBJ2-5; perhaps TRBD2 as D (5 bases). The V and J ends lost 6 bases and 7 bases respectively, with 15 bases between them. The CDR3 spans 13 residues. The germline V gene encodes CDR1 ENHRY and CDR2 SYGVKD. CDR3 protein: CAIRSDEGRTQYF. CDR3 nucleotide sequence: TGTGCCATCAGGTCGGACGAGGGAAGGACCCAGTACTTC.

CDR3 DNA: TGTGCCAGCACCAGGACACCTATGAACACTGAAGCTTTCTTT. Encoded protein: CASTRTPMNTEAFF. The rearrangement links TRBV28 to TRBJ1-1; the D gene is possibly TRBD1 (5 bases). CDR1 MDHEN and CDR2 SYDVKM come from the germline V gene. This CDR3 region has 14 residues. V shed 7 bases and J shed 0 bases, with 12 bases lying between them.